The subject of this entry is one T cell receptor (beta chain). The germline CDR1 and CDR2 sequences are MDHEN and SYDVKM. The CDR3 length is 14 residues. V lost 2 bases to trimming and J lost 7 bases, with 14 bases between them. Profiling relied on immunoSEQ multiplex PCR, and the TCRdb table lists in-frame clones only, not all of them. The sample shows over 85,000 clones, 82% of them seen only once. This specimen belongs to a study of Ad26.COV2.S vaccination and SARS-CoV-2 variants. The rearrangement links TRBV28 to TRBJ1-2; a weak D match, TRBD1 (6 bases). This clonotype was sampled from a human donor who had recovered from COVID-19. Source: peripheral blood, taken after recovery from COVID-19. CDR3 sequence reads: CASSLPTGRGGYTF. For the CDR3, the DNA is TGTGCCAGCAGTTTACCCACAGGGCGTGGTGGCTACACCTTC.